This TCR beta chain was sequenced for a study of spatial heterogeneity in lung cancer. In the study overall: The library had UMIs, and each TCR and UMI pair averaged more than ten raw reads.

TCRdb ran MiXCR on the 5' RACE reads and lists one entry per CDR3 protein. Of 12,000 or so distinct CDR3 sequences listed, about 6% are singletons. The time point is: sample taken at primary tumor resection. Whole RNA came from tumor, nontumor lung or frozen PBMC and was sequenced without being sorted. The donors, around 72 patients with untreated early-stage non-small cell lung cancer, provided the samples. Germline lookup yields CDR1 KGHSH and CDR2 LQKENI. Between the trimmed V and J ends, which lost 3 bases and 1 base, there was a span of 0 bases. The CDR3 spans 11 residues. The source material was normal lung tissue next to the tumor, sampled at surgery. The J gene is TRBJ2-5, the V gene TRBV18; no clear D gene. The receptor was isolated from a male donor with early-stage non-small cell lung cancer. CDR3 nucleotides: TGTGCCAGCTCACCCCAAGAGACCCAGTACTTC. This sequence encodes CASSPQETQYF.